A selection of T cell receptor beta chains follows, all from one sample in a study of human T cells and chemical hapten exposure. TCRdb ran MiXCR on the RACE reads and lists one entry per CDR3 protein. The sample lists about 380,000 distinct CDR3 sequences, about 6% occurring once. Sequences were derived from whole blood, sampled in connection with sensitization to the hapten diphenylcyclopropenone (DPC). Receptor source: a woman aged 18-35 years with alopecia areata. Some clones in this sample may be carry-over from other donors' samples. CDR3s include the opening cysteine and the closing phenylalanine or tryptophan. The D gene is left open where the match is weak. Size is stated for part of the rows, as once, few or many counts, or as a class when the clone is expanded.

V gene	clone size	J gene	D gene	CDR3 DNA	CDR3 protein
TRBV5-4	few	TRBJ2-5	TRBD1	TGTGCCAGCAGCCCGCGGACAGGGGGCAAAGAGACCCAGTACTTC	CASSPRTGGKETQYF
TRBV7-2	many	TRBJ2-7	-	TGTGCCAGCAGCCCCCAACCGGACCACGAGCAGTACTTC	CASSPQPDHEQYF
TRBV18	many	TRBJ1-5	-	TGTGCCAGCTCACCCGACAGGATTATGTCTCAGCCCCAGCATTTT	CASSPDRIMSQPQHF
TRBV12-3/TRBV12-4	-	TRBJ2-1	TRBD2	TGTGCCAGCAGTCGTCGACTAGCGGGGTCTTACAATGAGCAGTTCTTC	CASSRRLAGSYNEQFF
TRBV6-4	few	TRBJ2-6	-	TGTGCCAGCAGCTTTACTAACCCCTCTGGGGCCAACGTCCTGACTTTC	CASSFTNPSGANVLTF
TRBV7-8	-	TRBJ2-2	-	TGTGCCAGCAGCTTAGGCACAAGCACCGGGGAGCTGTTTTTT	CASSLGTSTGELFF
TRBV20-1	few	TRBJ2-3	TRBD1	TGCAGTGTTCCGGGACAGGGGGCAGGAGATACGCAGTATTTT	CSVPGQGAGDTQYF
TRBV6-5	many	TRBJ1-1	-	TGTGCCAGCAGAACCAGGGATGTGGCTTTCTTT	CASRTRDVAFF
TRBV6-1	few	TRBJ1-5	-	TGTGCCAGCAGTGAATTGACGGAAAGCAATCAGCCCCAGCATTTT	CASSELTESNQPQHF
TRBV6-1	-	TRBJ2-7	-	TGTGCCAGCAGTGAAACCGACGCCTACGAGCAGTACTTC	CASSETDAYEQYF
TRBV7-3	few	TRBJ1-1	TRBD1	TGTGCCAGCAGCTCGGTGACAGGGGGGACTGAAGCTTTCTTT	CASSSVTGGTEAFF
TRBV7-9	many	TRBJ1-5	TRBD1	TGTGCCAGCAGCTCGACAGGGGGCTGGAATCAGCCCCAGCATTTT	CASSSTGGWNQPQHF
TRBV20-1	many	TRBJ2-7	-	TGCAGTGCTACCGACAGGACCTACGAGCAGTACTTC	CSATDRTYEQYF
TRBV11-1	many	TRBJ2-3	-	TGTGCCAGCAGCTTTCGGGGGGCTAGCACAGATACGCAGTATTTT	CASSFRGASTDTQYF
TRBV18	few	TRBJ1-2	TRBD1	TGTGCCAGCTCACCCCGGGGACAGGGGAATGGCTACACCTTC	CASSPRGQGNGYTF
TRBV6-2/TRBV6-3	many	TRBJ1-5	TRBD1	TGTGCCAGCAGTCCGGGACAGGGAGGACGTCAGCCCCAGCATTTT	CASSPGQGGRQPQHF
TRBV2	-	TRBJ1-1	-	TGTGCCAGTGAGGGGATTTTGAACACTGAAGCTTTATTT	CASEGILNTEALF
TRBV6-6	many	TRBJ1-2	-	TGTGCCAGCAGTGGACAGCCCGACTATGGCTACACCTTC	CASSGQPDYGYTF
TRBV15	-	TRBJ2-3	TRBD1	TGTGCCACCAGCCTGGGACAGGTCACAGATACGCAGTATTTT	CATSLGQVTDTQYF
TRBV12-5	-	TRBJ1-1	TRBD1	TGTGCTAGTGGTTTCCCCGGGACAGGGCTCACTGAAGCTTTCTTT	CASGFPGTGLTEAFF
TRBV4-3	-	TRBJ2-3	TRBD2	TGCGCCAGCAGCCGGGCCCTAGCGGGGGGGCGAACAGATACGCAGTATTTT	CASSRALAGGRTDTQYF
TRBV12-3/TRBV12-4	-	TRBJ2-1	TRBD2	TGTGCCAGCAGTTTCCCCGTGGCTAGCGGGAGTGAGCAGTTCTTC	CASSFPVASGSEQFF
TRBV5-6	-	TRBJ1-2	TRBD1	TGTGCCAGCAGCTTGCATCTGACAGGGGAGAACTATGGCTACACCTTC	CASSLHLTGENYGYTF
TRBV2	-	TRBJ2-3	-	TGTGCCAGCGCTCTGCATGCTTGGGCAGATACGCAGTATTTT	CASALHAWADTQYF
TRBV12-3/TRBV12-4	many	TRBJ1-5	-	TGTGCCAGCAGTTTAGAGGGATCCTCTAGCAATCAGCCCCAGCATTTT	CASSLEGSSSNQPQHF
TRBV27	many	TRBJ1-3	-	TGTGCCAGCAGTTGGACCCTCCCCGGGCCCGGAAACACCATATATTTT	CASSWTLPGPGNTIYF
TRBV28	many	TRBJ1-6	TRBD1	TGTGCCAGCAGCTCTATAGGGACAGGGGGATATAATTCACCCCTCCACTTT	CASSSIGTGGYNSPLHF
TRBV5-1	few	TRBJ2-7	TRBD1	TGCGCCAGCAGAGTCTGGACAGGGCCCTACGAGCAGTACTTC	CASRVWTGPYEQYF
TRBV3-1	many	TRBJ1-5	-	TGTGCCAGCAGCCAAGATCGGGGGGGGATCAGTCAGCCCCAGCATTTT	CASSQDRGGISQPQHF
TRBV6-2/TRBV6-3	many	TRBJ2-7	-	TGTGCCAGCAGTTACGAGGGCTACGAGCAGTACTTC	CASSYEGYEQYF
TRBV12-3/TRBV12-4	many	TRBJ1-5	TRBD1	TGTGCCAGCAGTTCCGGGGGGACAGCAAGTTTGGCCCAGCATTTT	CASSSGGTASLAQHF
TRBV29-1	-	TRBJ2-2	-	TGCAGCGTTGAAAGGGCAGGCGGGGAGCTGTTTTTT	CSVERAGGELFF
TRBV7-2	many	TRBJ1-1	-	TGTGCCAGCAGCTTAGGGGGCGGCTTGAACACTGAAGCTTTCTTT	CASSLGGGLNTEAFF
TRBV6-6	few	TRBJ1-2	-	TGTGCCAGCAGCCACGGGGAAGGCTATGGCTACACCTTC	CASSHGEGYGYTF
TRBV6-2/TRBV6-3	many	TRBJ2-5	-	TGTGCCAGCAGTTACGAGTACCAAGAGACCCAGTACTTC	CASSYEYQETQYF
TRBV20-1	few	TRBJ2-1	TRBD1	TGCAGTGCTAGAGATTGGGGGACAGGGATCAGGGATGAGCAGTTCTTC	CSARDWGTGIRDEQFF
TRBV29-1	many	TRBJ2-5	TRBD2	TGCAGCGCTGTATCCGGGACTAGCAAGCGAGAGACCCAGTACTTC	CSAVSGTSKRETQYF